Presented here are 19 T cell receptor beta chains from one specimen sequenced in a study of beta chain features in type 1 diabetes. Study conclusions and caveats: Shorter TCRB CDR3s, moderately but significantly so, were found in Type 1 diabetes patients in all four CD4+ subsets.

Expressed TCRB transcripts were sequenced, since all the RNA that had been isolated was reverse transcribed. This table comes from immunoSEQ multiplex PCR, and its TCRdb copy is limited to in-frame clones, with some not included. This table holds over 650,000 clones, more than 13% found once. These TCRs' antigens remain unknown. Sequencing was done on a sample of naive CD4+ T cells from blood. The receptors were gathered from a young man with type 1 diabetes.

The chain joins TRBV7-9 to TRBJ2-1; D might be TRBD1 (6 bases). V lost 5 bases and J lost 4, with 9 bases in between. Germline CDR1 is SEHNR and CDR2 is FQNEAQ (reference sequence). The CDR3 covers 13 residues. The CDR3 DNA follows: TGTGCCAGCAGCCCTGGGACATACAATGAGCAGTTCTTC. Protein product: CASSPGTYNEQFF.

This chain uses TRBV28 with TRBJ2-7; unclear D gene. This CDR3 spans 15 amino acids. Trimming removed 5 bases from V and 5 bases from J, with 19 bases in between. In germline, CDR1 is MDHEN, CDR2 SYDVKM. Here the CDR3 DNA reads TGTGCCAGCAGTGGCCGCACTCCCTTCCAGGACGAGCAGTACTTC. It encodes CASSGRTPFQDEQYF.

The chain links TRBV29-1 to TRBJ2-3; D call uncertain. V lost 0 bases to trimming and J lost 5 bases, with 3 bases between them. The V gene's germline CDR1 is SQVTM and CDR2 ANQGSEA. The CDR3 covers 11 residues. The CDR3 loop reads CSVEEGDTQYF. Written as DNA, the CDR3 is TGCAGCGTTGAAGAGGGAGATACGCAGTATTTT.

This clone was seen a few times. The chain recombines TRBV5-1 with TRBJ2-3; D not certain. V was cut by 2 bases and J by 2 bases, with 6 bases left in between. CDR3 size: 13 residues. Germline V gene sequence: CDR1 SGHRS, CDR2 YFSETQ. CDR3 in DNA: TGCGCCAGCAGCTTCGGCGACACAGATACGCAGTATTTT. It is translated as CASSFGDTDTQYF.

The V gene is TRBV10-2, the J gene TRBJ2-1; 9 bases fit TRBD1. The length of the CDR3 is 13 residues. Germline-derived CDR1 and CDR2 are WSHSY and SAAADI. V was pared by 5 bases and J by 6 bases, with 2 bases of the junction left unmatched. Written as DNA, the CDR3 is TGCGCCAGCAGTACGACAGGGGGCAATGAGCAGTTCTTC. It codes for CASSTTGGNEQFF.

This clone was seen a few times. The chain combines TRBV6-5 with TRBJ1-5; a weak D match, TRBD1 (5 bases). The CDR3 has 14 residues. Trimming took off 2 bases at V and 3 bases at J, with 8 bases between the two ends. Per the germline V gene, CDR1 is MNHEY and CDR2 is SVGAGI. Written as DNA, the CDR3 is TGTGCCAGCAGTTACGCCAGGGCCAATCAGCCCCAGCATTTT. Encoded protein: CASSYARANQPQHF.

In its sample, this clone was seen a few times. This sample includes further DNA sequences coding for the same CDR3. The CDR3 coding sequence is TGCGCCAGCAGCTTAGGCAGGGAAGAGACCCAGTACTTC. Protein: CASSLGREETQYF. This chain uses TRBV5-1 with TRBJ2-5, with D possibly TRBD1 on 5 matching bases. The CDR3 loop spans 13 amino acids. Germline CDR1 and CDR2: SGHRS and YFSETQ. The ends were cut back, 2 bases at V and 3 bases at J, with 8 bases in the middle.

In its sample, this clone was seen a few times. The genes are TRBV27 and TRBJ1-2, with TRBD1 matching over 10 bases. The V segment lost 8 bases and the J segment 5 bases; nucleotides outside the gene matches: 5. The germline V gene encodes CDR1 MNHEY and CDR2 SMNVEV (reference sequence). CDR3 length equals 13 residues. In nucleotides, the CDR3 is TGTGCCAGCGGCGGGACAGGGGATTATGGCTACACCTTC. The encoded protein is CASGGTGDYGYTF.

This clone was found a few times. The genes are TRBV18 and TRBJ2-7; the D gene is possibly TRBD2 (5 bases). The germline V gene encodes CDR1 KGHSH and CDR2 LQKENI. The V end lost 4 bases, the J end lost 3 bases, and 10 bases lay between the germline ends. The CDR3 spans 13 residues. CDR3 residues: CASSLEADYEQYF. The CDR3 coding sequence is TGTGCCAGCTCACTGGAGGCCGACTACGAGCAGTACTTC.

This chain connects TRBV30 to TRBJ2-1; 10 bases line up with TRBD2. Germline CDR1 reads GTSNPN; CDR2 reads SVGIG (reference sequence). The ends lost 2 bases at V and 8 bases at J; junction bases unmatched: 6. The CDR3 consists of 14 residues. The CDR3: CAWSISGRGDEQFF. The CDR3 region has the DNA TGTGCCTGGAGTATAAGCGGGAGGGGGGATGAGCAGTTCTTC.

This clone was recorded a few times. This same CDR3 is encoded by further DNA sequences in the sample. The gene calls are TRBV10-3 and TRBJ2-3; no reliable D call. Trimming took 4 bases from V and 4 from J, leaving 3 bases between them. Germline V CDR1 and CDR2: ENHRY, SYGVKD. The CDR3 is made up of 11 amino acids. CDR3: CAISVSDTQYF. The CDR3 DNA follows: TGTGCCATCAGTGTATCAGATACGCAGTATTTT.

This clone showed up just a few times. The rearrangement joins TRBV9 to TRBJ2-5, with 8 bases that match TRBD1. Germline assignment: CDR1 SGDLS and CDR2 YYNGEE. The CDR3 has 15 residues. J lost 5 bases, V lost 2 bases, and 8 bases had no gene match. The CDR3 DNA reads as TGTGCCAGCAGCGTGCTTGACAGGGGTTGGGAGACCCAGTACTTC. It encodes CASSVLDRGWETQYF.

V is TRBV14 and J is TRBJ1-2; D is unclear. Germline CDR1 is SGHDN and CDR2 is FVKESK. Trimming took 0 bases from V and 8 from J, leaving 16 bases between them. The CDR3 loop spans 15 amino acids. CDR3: CASSQDPSVSRGYTF. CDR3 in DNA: TGTGCCAGCAGCCAAGACCCAAGTGTCAGTCGAGGCTACACCTTC.

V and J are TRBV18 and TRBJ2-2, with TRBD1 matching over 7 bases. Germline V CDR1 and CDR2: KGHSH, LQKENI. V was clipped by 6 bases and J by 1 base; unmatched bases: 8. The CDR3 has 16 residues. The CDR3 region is CASSGPGTENTGELFF. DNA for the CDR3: TGTGCCAGCTCGGGACCCGGGACAGAGAACACCGGGGAGCTGTTTTTT.

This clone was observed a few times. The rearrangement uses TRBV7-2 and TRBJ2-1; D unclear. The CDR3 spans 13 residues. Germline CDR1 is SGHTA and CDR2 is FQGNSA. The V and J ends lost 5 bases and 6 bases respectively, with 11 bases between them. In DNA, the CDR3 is TGTGCCAGCAGCCCCCGCCGTTTCAATGAGCAGTTCTTC. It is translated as CASSPRRFNEQFF.

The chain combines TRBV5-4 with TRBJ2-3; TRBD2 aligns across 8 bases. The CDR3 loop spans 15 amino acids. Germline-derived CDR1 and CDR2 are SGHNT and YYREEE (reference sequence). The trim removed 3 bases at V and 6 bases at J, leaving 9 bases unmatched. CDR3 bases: TGTGCCAGCAGCTCGAGCGGGGGCCCCTCGGATACGCAGTATTTT. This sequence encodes CASSSSGGPSDTQYF.

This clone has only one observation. CDR3: CASQTGDQPQHF. The CDR3 region has the DNA TGTGCCAGCCAAACAGGGGATCAGCCCCAGCATTTT. The chain combines TRBV6-6 with TRBJ1-5; 7 bases fit TRBD1. This CDR3 has 12 residues. With V trimmed by 8 bases and J by 5 bases, 3 bases remained unmatched. CDR1 is MNHNY, CDR2 SVGAGI, per germline (reference sequence).

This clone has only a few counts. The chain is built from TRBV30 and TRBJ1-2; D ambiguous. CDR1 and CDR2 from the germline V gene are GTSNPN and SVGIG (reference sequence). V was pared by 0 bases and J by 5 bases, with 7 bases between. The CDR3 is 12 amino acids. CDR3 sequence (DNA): TGTGCCTGGAGTGTACGACGGTATGGCTACACCTTC. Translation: CAWSVRRYGYTF.

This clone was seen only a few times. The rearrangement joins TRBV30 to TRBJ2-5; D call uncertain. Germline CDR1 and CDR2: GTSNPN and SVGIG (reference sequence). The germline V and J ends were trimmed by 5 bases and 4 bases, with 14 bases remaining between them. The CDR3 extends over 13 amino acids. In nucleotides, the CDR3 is TGTGCCTGGTTGCCCCTGGCCCGAGAGACCCAGTACTTC. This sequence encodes CAWLPLARETQYF. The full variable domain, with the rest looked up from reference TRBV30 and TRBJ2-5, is SQTIHQWPATLVQPVGSPLSLECTVEGTSNPNLYWYRQAAGRGLQLLFYSVGIGQISSEVPQNLSASRPQDRQFILSSKKLLLSDSGFYLCAWLPLARETQYFGPGTRLLVL.